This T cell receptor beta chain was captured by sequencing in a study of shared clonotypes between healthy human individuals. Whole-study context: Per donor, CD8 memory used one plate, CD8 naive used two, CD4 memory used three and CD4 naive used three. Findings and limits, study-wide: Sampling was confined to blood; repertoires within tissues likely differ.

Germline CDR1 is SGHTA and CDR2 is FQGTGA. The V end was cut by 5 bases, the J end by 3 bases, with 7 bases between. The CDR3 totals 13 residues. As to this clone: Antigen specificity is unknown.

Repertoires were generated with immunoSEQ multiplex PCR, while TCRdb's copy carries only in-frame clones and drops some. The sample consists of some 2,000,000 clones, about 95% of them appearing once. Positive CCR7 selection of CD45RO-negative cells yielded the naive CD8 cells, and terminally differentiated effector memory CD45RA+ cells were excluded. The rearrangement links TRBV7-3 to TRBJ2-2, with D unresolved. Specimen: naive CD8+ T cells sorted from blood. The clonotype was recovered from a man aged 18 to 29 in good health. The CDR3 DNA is TGTGCCAGCAGCCAAGATCACACCGGGGAGCTGTTTTTT. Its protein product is CASSQDHTGELFF.